This entry concerns a single T cell receptor (beta chain). What it binds is not known. This CDR3 has 16 amino acids. CDR1 and CDR2 (germline): LGHNT, FRNRAP. With 5 bases removed from V and 0 bases from J, the gap between germline ends came to 15 bases. Clones were sequenced by immunoSEQ multiplex PCR, and TCRdb holds only the in-frame ones, with some missing. The data show some 130,000 clones, over 85% seen once. These data come from a study of T cell responses to AZD1222 COVID-19 vaccine. Study-wide findings and caveats: Once two AZD1222 doses were given, Spike-specific TCR breadth and depth went up. Among the donors, most were white British and more were female, and clonal diversity was possibly underestimated. Spike regions recognized by vaccine-associated CD4 TCRs spanned the protein, led by 160-218 and 743-854.

The sequencing used peripheral blood, collected on day 0 of AZD1222 vaccination. The rearrangement links TRBV12-5 to TRBJ2-3; no clear D gene. This TCR derives from an adult in good health. CDR3 loop: CASGTPLSASTDTQYF. For the CDR3, the DNA is TGTGCTAGTGGTACCCCCCTCTCGGCTAGCACAGATACGCAGTATTTT.